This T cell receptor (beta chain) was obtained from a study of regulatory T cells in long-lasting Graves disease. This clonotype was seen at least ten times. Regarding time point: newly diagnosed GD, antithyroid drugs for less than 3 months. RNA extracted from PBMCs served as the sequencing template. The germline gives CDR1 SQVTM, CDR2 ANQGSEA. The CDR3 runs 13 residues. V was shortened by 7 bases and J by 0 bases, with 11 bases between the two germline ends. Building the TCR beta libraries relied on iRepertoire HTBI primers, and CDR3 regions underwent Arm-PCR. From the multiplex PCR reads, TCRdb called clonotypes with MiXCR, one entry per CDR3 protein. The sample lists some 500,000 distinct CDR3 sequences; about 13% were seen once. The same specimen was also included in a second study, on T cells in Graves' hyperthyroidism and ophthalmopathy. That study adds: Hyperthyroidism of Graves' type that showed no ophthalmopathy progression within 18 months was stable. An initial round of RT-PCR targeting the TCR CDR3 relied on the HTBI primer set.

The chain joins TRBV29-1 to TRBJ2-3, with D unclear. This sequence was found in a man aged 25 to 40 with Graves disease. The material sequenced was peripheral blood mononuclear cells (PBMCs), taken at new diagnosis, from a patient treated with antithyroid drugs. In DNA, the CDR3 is TGCAGCGCCGTGAAAGACAGCACAGATACGCAGTATTTT. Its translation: CSAVKDSTDTQYF.